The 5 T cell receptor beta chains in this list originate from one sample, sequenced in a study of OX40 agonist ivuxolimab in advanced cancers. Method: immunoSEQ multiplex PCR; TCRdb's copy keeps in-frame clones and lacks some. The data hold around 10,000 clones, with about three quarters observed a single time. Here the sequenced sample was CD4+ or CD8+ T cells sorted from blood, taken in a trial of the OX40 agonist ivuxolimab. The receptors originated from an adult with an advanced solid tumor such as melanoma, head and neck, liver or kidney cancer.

In DNA, the CDR3 is TGCGCCAGCAGCTTGACTTACTCCAGCTCCTACGAGCAGTACTTC. This sequence encodes CASSLTYSSSYEQYF. The chain combines TRBV5-1 with TRBJ2-7, with D uncertain. The CDR3 is 15 residues long. Germline CDR1 SGHRS, CDR2 YFSETQ. V was trimmed by 1 base and J by 0 bases, leaving 11 bases between them.

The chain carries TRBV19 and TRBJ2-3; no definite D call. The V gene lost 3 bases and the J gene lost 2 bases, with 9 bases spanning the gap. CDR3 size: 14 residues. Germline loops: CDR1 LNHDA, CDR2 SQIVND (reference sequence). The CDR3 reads CASSMKQHTDTQYF. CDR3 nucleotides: TGTGCCAGTAGTATGAAGCAGCACACAGATACGCAGTATTTT.

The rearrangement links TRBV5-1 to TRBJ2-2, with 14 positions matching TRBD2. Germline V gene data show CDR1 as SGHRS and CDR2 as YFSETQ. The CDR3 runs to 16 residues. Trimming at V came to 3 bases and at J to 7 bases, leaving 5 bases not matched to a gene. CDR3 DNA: TGCGCCAGCAGCTCCGGACTAGCGGGGGGTTTCGGGGAGCTGTTTTTT. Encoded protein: CASSSGLAGGFGELFF.

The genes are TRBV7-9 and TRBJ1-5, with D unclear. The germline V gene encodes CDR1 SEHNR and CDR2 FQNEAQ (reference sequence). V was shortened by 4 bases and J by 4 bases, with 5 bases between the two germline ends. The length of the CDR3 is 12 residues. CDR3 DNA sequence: TGTGCCAGCAGCTCCGCTAATCAGCCCCAGCATTTT. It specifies CASSSANQPQHF.

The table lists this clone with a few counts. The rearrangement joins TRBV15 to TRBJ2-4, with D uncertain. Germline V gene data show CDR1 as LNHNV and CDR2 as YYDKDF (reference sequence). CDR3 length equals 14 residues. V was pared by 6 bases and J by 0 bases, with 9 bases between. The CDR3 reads CATRAYAAKNIQYF. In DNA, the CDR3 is TGTGCCACCAGGGCCTATGCAGCCAAAAACATTCAGTACTTC.